The source of this T cell receptor beta chain is a study of T cells in Graves' hyperthyroidism and ophthalmopathy (dated 2019 in TCRdb). At the level of the whole study: Peripheral blood was collected at initial diagnosis, before any treatment. The 90 to 100 discovery patients were randomly split 7:3 into training and test sets. Prospective prediction of ophthalmopathy was tested in an independent validation cohort consisting of 18 to 20 hyperthyroidism patients and around 16 patients who later progressed to ophthalmopathy. In several Graves' hyperthyroidism patients, the study also compared T-cell repertoires from thyroid tissue with T-cell repertoires from blood. TCR V-J signatures able to tell the groups apart were searched for in a discovery cohort of 90 to 100 patients, of whom more than 40 had Graves' ophthalmopathy and around 58 had stable Graves' hyperthyroidism. The paper describes TCR Vbeta CDR3 sequencing of 120 to 150 peripheral blood samples, made up of fewer than 50 ophthalmopathy patients, 70 to 80 hyperthyroidism patients and some 17 progressor patients. Following sampling, methimazole starting at 30 mg daily was given to hyperthyroidism patients, and high-dose intravenous methylprednisolone was given to ophthalmopathy patients.

Moderately to severely active disease, a Clinical Activity Score of at least 3, a NOSPECS grade of at least 4, and a duration under 3 months were present in ophthalmopathy patients. Patients with uncontrolled infections, other autoimmune diseases, pregnancy or lactation were excluded. Diagnoses relied on clinical symptoms, serum thyroxine and TRAb, thyroid ultrasound and orbital computed tomography. Ficoll-Paque density gradient centrifugation was used to isolate PBMCs from approximately 11 ml of fresh peripheral blood. Total RNA was extracted with Trizol reagent, and quality was checked on an Agilent 2100 Bioanalyzer. The TCR beta CDR3 regions were amplified from the RNA transcripts. For the first round of RT-PCR on the TCR CDR3, the HTBI primer set was used together with the Qiagen OneStep RT-PCR kit. A second multiplex PCR round built the libraries, followed by size selection and purification. The libraries were sequenced on an Illumina HiSeq2000 using paired-end 100 bp reads. The authors' analysis ran thus. SOAPnuke was used to process the raw data, throwing out any read that contained adapters or uncalled bases, had a mean Phred below 15, or lacked an exact constant-primer or identifier match. High-quality paired reads were merged using COPE v1.2.5, and each unique nucleotide sequence was defined as a clonotype. MiTCR v1.1 was used to align the clonotypes against IMGT TRBV, TRBD and TRBJ reference segments. Analysis was restricted to V-J combinations with a frequency above 0.0001, which covered 99% to 99.2% of repertoires. The TCS score was defined as the ratio of F50 (clonal expansion) to E x V (chaos), calculated using BLOSUM62-based TCRdist between CDR3 peptides within each V-J. Welch's t-statistics and random forest reduced 514 V-J features to 13, which were used in a naive Bayes classifier (R e1071). The public reads were run again by TCRdb, first through fastp at Q25 and then through MiXCR, and only productive beta chains were kept. Every CDR3 protein is listed once, alongside the most common genes and DNA of its rows. Clone size and V and J calls follow TCRdb, not the original study. The sample table holds about 600,000 distinct CDR3 sequences, of which more than 12% were seen once. The ten largest clones take up about an eighth of the sample.

From the germline V gene, CDR1 is SNHLY and CDR2 is FYNNEI. From cysteine to phenylalanine, the CDR3 is 14 amino acids long. The sequence is cut down to CDR3 DNA, 42 bases in frame from base 1. V is trimmed back by 5 bases and J by 6 bases, and the junction contains 3 bases that no gene match accounts for. With respect to this clonotype: Its antigen is not yet known. A much larger clone lies a single base off, so this may be a read error.

Study-level results and caveats: A 13 V-J signature model separated ophthalmopathy from stable hyperthyroidism, with around 88% sensitivity and roughly 84% specificity in cross-validation and 80%/75% in testing. Blood samples also contained most of the expanded thyroid clonotypes (frequency above 0.001), which suggests that blood repertoires may reflect thyroid immune responses. In validation, the model predicted progression to ophthalmopathy a median of roughly six months before onset, with roughly 71% sensitivity and about 72% specificity. No statistical method was used to set the sample size in advance, and investigators knew the group allocation.

The sequencing sample was made of blood. Here the chain combines TRBV2 and TRBJ2-1, with 11 bases aligning to TRBD1. The TCR originated in a woman between 50 and 59 years old with Graves' ophthalmopathy. This receptor has the CDR3 CASSSDRGPNEQFF. The DNA sequence is TGTGCCAGCAGTTCGGACAGGGGGCCCAATGAGCAGTTCTTC.